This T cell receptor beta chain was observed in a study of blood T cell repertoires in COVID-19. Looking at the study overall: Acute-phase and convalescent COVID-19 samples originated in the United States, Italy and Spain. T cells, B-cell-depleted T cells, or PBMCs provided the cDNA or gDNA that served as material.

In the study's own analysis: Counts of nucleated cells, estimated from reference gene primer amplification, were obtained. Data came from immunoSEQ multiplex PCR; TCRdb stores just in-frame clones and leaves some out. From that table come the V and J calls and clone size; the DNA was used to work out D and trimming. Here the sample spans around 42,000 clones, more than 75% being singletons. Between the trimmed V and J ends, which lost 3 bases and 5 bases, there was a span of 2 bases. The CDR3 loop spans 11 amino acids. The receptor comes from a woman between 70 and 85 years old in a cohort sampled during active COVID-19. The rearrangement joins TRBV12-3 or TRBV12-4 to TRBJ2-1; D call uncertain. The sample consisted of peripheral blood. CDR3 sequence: CASSFNNEQFF. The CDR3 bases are TGTGCCAGCAGTTTCAACAATGAGCAGTTCTTC.